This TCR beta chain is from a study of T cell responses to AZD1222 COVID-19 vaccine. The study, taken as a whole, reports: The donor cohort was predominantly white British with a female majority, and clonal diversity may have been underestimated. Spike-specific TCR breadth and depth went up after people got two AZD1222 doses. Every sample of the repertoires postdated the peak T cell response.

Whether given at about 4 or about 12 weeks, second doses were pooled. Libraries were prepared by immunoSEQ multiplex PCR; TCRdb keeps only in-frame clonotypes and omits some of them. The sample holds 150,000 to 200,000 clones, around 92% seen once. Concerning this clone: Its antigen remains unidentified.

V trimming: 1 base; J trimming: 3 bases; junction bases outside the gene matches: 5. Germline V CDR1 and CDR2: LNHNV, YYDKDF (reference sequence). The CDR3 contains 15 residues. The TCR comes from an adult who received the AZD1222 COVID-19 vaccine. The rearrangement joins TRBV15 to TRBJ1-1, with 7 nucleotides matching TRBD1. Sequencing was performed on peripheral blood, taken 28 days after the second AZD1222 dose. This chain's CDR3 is CATSRGTGPDTEAFF. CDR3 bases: TGTGCCACCAGCAGAGGGACAGGACCTGACACTGAAGCTTTCTTT.